The rows below give T cell receptor beta chains drawn from one sample of a study of cytotoxic CD8 clonotypes in ibrutinib-treated CLL. Libraries were prepared by immunoSEQ multiplex PCR; TCRdb keeps only in-frame clonotypes and omits some of them. The sample shows some 150,000 clones, around three quarters of them seen only once. Sequenced material: PBMCs, taken after 12 months of ibrutinib treatment. The source is a human donor with chronic lymphocytic leukemia. Each CDR3 is given with its conserved first and last residue. A D gene is named only where the DNA matches it firmly. Clone size is shown for a subset of rows, as once, few, many or a class of expanded clone.

v_call	j_call	d_call	clone_size	cdr3_nt	cdr3_aa
TRBV5-1	TRBJ2-7	.	once	TGCGCCAGCGGGTCTCTCGTATCCTCTATCGAGCAGTACTTC	CASGSLVSSIEQYF
TRBV5-6	TRBJ2-5	.	.	TGTGCCAGCAGCTTGACGTACAGGGTCGAAGAGACCCAGTACTTC	CASSLTYRVEETQYF
TRBV6-1	TRBJ1-2	.	.	TGTGCCAGCAGTGAACGAACCCTTCTCTATGGCTACACCTTC	CASSERTLLYGYTF
TRBV5-1	TRBJ2-5	.	.	TGCGCCAGCAGCTTGGCGGCAGTCCAAGAGACCCAGTACTTC	CASSLAAVQETQYF
TRBV20-1	TRBJ2-1	.	.	TGCAGTGCTCTGAGCTGGGATGAGCAGTTCTTC	CSALSWDEQFF
TRBV10-3	TRBJ2-2	.	.	TGTGCTATACGGCGGGGGCATTTTGACACCGGGGAGCTGTTTTTT	CAIRRGHFDTGELFF
TRBV15	TRBJ2-3	.	few	TGTGCCACCAGTAGTAGGACTACGCAGTATTTT	CATSSRTTQYF
TRBV4-1	TRBJ1-5	.	.	TGCGCCAGCAGCCAAGAGGCAAGTTTCTGGGAGGGGACCGATCAGCCCCAGCATTTT	CASSQEASFWEGTDQPQHF
TRBV4-2	TRBJ1-2	TRBD1	.	TGTGCCAGCAGCCGAGGACAGGGCATAAACTATGGCTACACCTTC	CASSRGQGINYGYTF
TRBV6-6	TRBJ2-7	.	.	TGTGCCAGCAGTTACTCGGGGTTCGAGCAGTACTTC	CASSYSGFEQYF
TRBV10-3	TRBJ1-1	TRBD1	.	TGTGCCATCAGTGGACGGACAGGGGGAATGAACACTGAAGCTTTCTTT	CAISGRTGGMNTEAFF
TRBV6-5	TRBJ2-3	.	.	TGTGCCAGCAGAGGACCCACAGATACGCAGTATTTT	CASRGPTDTQYF
TRBV29-1	TRBJ2-5	.	few	TGCAGCGTTGAAATGTCGCGGGAAAACCATGGGAACCAGTACTTC	CSVEMSRENHGNQYF
TRBV9	TRBJ2-7	.	.	TGTGCCAGCAGCGTAGACGGGGGAGTCGGCTACGAGCAGTACTTC	CASSVDGGVGYEQYF
TRBV28	TRBJ2-7	TRBD1	few	TGTGCCAGCAGTTTGGACAGGGGCGAGCAGTACTTC	CASSLDRGEQYF
TRBV11-2	TRBJ1-3	TRBD1	.	TGTGCCAGCAGCCCACAGGGGCCAGAATTTGGAAACACCATATATTTT	CASSPQGPEFGNTIYF
TRBV6-5	TRBJ2-1	.	.	TGTGCCAGCACGCCCCCGACTAGCTCCTACAATGAGCAGTTCTTC	CASTPPTSSYNEQFF
TRBV7-6	TRBJ2-1	.	.	TGTGCCAGCAGCTTATGGGCAGGGGCTTACAATGAGCAGTTCTTC	CASSLWAGAYNEQFF
TRBV27	TRBJ1-3	.	.	TGTGCCAGCAGTACCTCGACGCTGGCTGGAAACACCATATATTTT	CASSTSTLAGNTIYF
TRBV6-5	TRBJ2-1	.	.	TGTGCCAGCAGTTGGATAGGGGGAGAGCAGTTCTTC	CASSWIGGEQFF
TRBV13	TRBJ2-1	.	.	TGTGCCAGCAGCTCCGGACTCTTACACAATGAGCAGTTCTTC	CASSSGLLHNEQFF
TRBV19	TRBJ1-6	.	.	TGTGCCAGTAGTATTGGTAGGGCTAATTCACCCCTCCACTTT	CASSIGRANSPLHF
TRBV6-4	TRBJ1-1	.	.	TGTGCCAGCAGTAAACACGGCTTCCAAGAAGCTTTCTTT	CASSKHGFQEAFF
TRBV7-9	TRBJ1-3	.	.	TGTGCCAGCAGCTTAGCAACGGTGGTGGACACCATATATTTT	CASSLATVVDTIYF
TRBV7-9	TRBJ2-4	.	.	TGTGCCAGCAGCTTAGAACTAGCCAAAAACATTCAGTACTTC	CASSLELAKNIQYF
TRBV30	TRBJ2-7	TRBD1	.	TGTGCCTGGAGTGTGGGGACAGATTACGAGCAGTACTTC	CAWSVGTDYEQYF
TRBV27	TRBJ2-2	.	.	TGTGCCAGCAGTTTGGGGAGTACCGGGGAGCTGTTTTTT	CASSLGSTGELFF
TRBV27	TRBJ2-1	.	.	TGTGCCAGCAGAATTGGGGGCTCTACCTCCTACAATGAGCAGTTCTTC	CASRIGGSTSYNEQFF
TRBV28	TRBJ1-2	TRBD1	.	TGTGCCAGCAGTTTAACCCTGCCGGGGGGACAGTTCGACGGCTACACCTTC	CASSLTLPGGQFDGYTF
TRBV7-8	TRBJ2-5	TRBD2	once	TGTGCCAGCAGCTGGAGACTAGCGGGTGCCGGGGAGACCCAGTACTTC	CASSWRLAGAGETQYF
TRBV9	TRBJ2-7	.	once	TGTGCCAGCAGCGCGTCGGGTGCAGGTCCGGAGCAGTACTTC	CASSASGAGPEQYF
TRBV27	TRBJ2-1	TRBD2	.	TGTGCCAGCAGCTCCCCTGGCGGGAGGTACTACAATGAGCAGTTCTTC	CASSSPGGRYYNEQFF
TRBV28	TRBJ1-2	TRBD1	.	TGTGCCAGCAGCGAACTCGGGACAGGGTTTGGCTACACCTTC	CASSELGTGFGYTF
TRBV2	TRBJ1-4	TRBD1	.	TGTGCCAGCAGACAGGGGATTAATGAAAAACTGTTTTTT	CASRQGINEKLFF
TRBV27	TRBJ2-7	TRBD1	.	TGTGCCAGCAGGTTCGGGACAGGGACGGGTGAGCAGTACTTC	CASRFGTGTGEQYF
TRBV29-1	TRBJ1-1	.	.	TGCAGCGCCCGACCCCCAGACACTGAAGCTTTCTTT	CSARPPDTEAFF
TRBV19	TRBJ2-2	.	.	TGTGCCAGTAGATCAACTTACAGGAATCCCACCGGGGAGCTGTTTTTT	CASRSTYRNPTGELFF
TRBV7-2	TRBJ1-1	.	.	TGTGCCAGCAGCTCCCCCCCCGAACGGGCTGAAGCTTTCTTT	CASSSPPERAEAFF
TRBV6-1	TRBJ1-2	.	.	TGTGCCAGCAGTGAAGCGGGTTCGCGGGGCTACACCTTC	CASSEAGSRGYTF
TRBV5-1	TRBJ2-7	.	few	TGCGCCAGCACCCCTACCCCCGACTGGAGCTCCTACGAGCAGTACTTC	CASTPTPDWSSYEQYF
TRBV2	TRBJ2-7	.	.	TGTGCCAGCAGTGATGCGACCGTACTCTCCTACGAGCAGTACTTC	CASSDATVLSYEQYF
TRBV4-2	TRBJ2-7	TRBD1	.	TGTGCCAGCAGCCAAGTTGTGGGACAGGTCTCCTACGAGCAGTACTTC	CASSQVVGQVSYEQYF